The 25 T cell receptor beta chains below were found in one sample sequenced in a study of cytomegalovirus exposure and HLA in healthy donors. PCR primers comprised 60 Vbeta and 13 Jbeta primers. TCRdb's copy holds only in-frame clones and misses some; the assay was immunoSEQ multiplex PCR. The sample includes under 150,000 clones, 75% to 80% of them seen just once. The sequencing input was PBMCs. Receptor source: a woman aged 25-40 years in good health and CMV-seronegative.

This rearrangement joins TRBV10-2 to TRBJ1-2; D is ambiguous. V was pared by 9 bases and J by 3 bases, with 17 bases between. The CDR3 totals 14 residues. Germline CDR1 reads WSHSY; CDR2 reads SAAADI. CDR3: CASSPGKGYYGYTF. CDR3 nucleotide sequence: TGCGCCAGTTCTCCGGGAAAGGGTTACTATGGCTACACCTTC.

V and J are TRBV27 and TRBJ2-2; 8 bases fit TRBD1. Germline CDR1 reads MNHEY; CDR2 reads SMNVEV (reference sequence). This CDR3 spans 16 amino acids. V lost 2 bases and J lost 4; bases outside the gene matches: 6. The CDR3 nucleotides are TGTGCCAGCAGTTTAAGGGCAGGGGGCATCACCGGGGAGCTGTTTTTT. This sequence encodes CASSLRAGGITGELFF.

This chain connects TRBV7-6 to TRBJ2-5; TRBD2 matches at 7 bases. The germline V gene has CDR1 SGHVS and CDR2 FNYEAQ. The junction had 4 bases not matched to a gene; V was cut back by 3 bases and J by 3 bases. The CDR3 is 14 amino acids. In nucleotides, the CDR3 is TGTGCCAGCAGCTTGTGGGAGGGGAAAGAGACCCAGTACTTC. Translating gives CASSLWEGKETQYF.

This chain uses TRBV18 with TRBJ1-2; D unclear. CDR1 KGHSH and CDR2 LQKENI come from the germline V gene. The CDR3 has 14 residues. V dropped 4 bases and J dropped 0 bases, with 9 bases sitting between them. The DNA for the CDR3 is TGTGCCAGCTCACACCAGGCCGCTAACTATGGCTACACCTTC. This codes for CASSHQAANYGYTF. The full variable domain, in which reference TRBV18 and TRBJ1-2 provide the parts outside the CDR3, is NAGVMQNPRHLVRRRGQEARLRCSPMKGHSHVYWYRQLPEEGLKFMVYLQKENIIDESGMPKERFSAEFPKEGPSILRIQQVVRGDSAAYFCASSHQAANYGYTFGSGTRLTVV.

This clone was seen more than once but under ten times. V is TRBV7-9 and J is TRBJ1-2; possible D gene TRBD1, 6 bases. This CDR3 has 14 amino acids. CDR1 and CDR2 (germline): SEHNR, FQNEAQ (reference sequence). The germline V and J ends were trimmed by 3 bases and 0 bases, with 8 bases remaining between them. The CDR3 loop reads CASSFGQTNYGYTF. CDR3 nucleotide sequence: TGTGCCAGCAGCTTTGGACAGACTAACTATGGCTACACCTTC. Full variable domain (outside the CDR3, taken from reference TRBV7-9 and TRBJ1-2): DTGVSQNPRHKITKRGQNVTFRCDPISEHNRLYWYRQTLGQGPEFLTYFQNEAQLEKSRLLSDRFSAERPKGSFSTLEIQRTEQGDSAMYLCASSFGQTNYGYTFGSGTRLTVV.

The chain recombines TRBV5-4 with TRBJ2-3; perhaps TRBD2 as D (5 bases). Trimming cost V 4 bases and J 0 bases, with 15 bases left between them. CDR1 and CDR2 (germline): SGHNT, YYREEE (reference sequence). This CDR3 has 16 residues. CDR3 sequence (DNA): TGTGCCAGCAGCGGTGGACTCGCCCCTAGCACAGATACGCAGTATTTT. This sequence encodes CASSGGLAPSTDTQYF.

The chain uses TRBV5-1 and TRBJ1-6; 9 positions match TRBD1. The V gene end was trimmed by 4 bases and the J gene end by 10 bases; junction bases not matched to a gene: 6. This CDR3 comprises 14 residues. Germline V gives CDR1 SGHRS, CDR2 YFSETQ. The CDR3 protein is CASSLGQGPSPLHF. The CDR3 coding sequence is TGCGCCAGCAGCCTCGGACAGGGGCCCTCACCCCTCCACTTT. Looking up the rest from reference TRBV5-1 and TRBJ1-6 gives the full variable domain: KAGVTQTPRYLIKTRGQQVTLSCSPISGHRSVSWYQQTPGQGLQFLFEYFSETQRNKGNFPGRFSGRQFSNSRSEMNVSTLELGDSALYLCASSLGQGPSPLHFGNGTRLTVT.

The CDR3 is CASGLPSIRGHTDTQYF. As DNA, the CDR3 is TGTGCTAGTGGTTTGCCCTCTATCAGGGGGCACACAGATACGCAGTATTTT. The chain uses TRBV12-5 and TRBJ2-3; 8 nucleotides line up with TRBD1. Germline-derived CDR1 and CDR2 are LGHNT and FRNRAP. CDR3 size: 17 residues. The V segment lost 2 bases and the J segment 2 bases; nucleotides outside the gene matches: 9.

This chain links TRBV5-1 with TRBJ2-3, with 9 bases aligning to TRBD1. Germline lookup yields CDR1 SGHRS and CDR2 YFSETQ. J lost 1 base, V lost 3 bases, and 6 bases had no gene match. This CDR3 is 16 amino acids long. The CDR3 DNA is TGCGCCAGCAGCTCGAACACAGGGGGCCGCACAGATACGCAGTATTTT. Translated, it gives CASSSNTGGRTDTQYF.

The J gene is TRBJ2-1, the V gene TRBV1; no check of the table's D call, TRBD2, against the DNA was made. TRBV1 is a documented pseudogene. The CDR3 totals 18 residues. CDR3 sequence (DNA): TGCACCAGCAGCCCCAGGACTAGCGGGGGAATGATGGGCAATGAGCAGTTCTTC. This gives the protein CTSSPRTSGGMMGNEQFF.

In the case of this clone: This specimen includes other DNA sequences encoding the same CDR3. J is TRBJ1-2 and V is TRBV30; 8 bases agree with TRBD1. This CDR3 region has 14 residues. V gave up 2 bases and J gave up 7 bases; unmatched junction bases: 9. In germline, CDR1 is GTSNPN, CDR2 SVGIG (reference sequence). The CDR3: CAWSQGQGAAGYTF. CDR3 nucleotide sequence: TGTGCCTGGAGTCAGGGGCAGGGGGCTGCTGGCTACACCTTC.

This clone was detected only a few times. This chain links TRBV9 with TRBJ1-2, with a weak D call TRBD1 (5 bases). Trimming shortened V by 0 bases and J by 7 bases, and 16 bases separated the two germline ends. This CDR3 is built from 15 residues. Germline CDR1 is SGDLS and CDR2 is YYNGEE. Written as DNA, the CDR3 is TGTGCCAGCAGCGTAGCTACGGGCAGGGAAGTTGGCTACACCTTC. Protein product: CASSVATGREVGYTF.

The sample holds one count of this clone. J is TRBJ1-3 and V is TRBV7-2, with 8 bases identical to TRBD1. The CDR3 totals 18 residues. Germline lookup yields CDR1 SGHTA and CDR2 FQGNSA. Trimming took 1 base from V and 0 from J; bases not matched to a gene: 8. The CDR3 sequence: CASSLGVPGQASGNTIYF. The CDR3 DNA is TGTGCCAGCAGCTTAGGTGTTCCGGGACAGGCCTCTGGAAACACCATATATTTT.

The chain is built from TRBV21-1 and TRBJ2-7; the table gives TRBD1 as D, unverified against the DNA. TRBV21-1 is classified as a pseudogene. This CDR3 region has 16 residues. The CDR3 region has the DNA TGTGCCAGCAGCAAAGTCAATACAGGGGTCTCCTACGAGCAGTACTTC. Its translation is CASSKVNTGVSYEQYF.

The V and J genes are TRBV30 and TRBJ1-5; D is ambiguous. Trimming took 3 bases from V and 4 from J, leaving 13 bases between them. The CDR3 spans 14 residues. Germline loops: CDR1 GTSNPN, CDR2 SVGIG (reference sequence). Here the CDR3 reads CAWSIGLSNQPQHF. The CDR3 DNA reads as TGTGCCTGGAGCATTGGACTGTCGAATCAGCCCCAGCATTTT.

For the CDR3, the DNA is TGCGCCAGCAGCCAAGATCATCTATCCGGAAGGGGAGGCGCTGAAGCTTTCTTT. The encoded protein is CASSQDHLSGRGGAEAFF. The genes are TRBV4-1 and TRBJ1-1; the D gene is possibly TRBD1 (5 bases). The germline V gene encodes CDR1 MGHRA and CDR2 YSYEKL. This CDR3 is 18 amino acids long. The V end lost 0 bases, the J end lost 6 bases, and 23 bases lay between the germline ends.

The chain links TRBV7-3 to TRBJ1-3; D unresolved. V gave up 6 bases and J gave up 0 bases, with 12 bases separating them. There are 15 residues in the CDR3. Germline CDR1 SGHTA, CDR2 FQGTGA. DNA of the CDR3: TGTGCCAGCAGTTTAGCCCCAGGCTCTGGAAACACCATATATTTT. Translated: CASSLAPGSGNTIYF.

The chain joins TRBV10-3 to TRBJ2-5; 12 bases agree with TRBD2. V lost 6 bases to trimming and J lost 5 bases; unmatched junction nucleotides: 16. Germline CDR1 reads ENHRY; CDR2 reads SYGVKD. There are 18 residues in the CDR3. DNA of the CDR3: TGTGCCATCAGCCTGAGAGCGCTAGCGGGGGGGCCAGGTGAGACCCAGTACTTC. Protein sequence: CAISLRALAGGPGETQYF.

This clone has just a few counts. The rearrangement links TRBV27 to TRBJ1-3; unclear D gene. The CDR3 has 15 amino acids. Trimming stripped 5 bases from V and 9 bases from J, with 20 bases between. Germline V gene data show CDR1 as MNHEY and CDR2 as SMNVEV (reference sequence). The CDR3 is CASSPTRVTLSTIYF. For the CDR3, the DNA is TGTGCCAGCAGTCCGACGAGGGTTACACTAAGCACCATATATTTT.

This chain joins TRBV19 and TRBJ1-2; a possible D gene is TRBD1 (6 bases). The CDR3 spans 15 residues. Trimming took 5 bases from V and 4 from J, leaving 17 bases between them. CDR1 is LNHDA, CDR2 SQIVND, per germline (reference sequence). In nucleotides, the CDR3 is TGTGCCAGTAGTCCCAACCACAGGGCGGGCTATGGCTACACCTTC. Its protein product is CASSPNHRAGYGYTF.

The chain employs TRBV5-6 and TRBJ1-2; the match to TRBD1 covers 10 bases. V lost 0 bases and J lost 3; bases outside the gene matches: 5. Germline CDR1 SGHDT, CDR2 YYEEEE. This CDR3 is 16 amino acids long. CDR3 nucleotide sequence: TGTGCCAGCAGCTTGGAGGTGACAGGGGGCCACTATGGCTACACCTTC. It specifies CASSLEVTGGHYGYTF. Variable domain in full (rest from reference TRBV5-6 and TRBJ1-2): DAGVTQSPTHLIKTRGQQVTLRCSPKSGHDTVSWYQQALGQGPQFIFQYYEEEERQRGNFPDRFSGHQFPNYSSELNVNALLLGDSALYLCASSLEVTGGHYGYTFGSGTRLTVV.

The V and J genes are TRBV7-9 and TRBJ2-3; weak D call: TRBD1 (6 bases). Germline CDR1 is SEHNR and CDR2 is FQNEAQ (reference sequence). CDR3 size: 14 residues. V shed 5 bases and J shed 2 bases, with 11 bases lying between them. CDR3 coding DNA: TGTGCCAGCAGCCCCGGACAGTACACAGATACGCAGTATTTT. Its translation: CASSPGQYTDTQYF. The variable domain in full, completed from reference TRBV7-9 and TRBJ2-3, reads DTGVSQNPRHKITKRGQNVTFRCDPISEHNRLYWYRQTLGQGPEFLTYFQNEAQLEKSRLLSDRFSAERPKGSFSTLEIQRTEQGDSAMYLCASSPGQYTDTQYFGPGTRLTVL.

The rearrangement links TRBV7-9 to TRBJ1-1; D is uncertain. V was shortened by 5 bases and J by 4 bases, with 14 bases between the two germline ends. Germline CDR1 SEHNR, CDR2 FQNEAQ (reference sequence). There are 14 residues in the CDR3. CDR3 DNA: TGTGCCAGCAGCACTACGTTGGAGGGCACTGAAGCTTTCTTT. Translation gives CASSTTLEGTEAFF.

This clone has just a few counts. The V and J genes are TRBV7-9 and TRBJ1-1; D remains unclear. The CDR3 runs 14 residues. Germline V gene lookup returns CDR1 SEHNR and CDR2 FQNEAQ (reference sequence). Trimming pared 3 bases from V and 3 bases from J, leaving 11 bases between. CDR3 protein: CASSFYSSDTEAFF. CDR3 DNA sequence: TGTGCCAGCAGCTTTTATTCGTCGGACACTGAAGCTTTCTTT.

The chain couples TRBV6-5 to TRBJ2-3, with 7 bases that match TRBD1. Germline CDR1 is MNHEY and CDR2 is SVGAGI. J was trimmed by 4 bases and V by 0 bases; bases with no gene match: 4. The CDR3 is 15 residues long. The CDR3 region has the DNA TGTGCCAGCAGTTACTCGACGACAGGGCCAGATACGCAGTATTTT. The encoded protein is CASSYSTTGPDTQYF.